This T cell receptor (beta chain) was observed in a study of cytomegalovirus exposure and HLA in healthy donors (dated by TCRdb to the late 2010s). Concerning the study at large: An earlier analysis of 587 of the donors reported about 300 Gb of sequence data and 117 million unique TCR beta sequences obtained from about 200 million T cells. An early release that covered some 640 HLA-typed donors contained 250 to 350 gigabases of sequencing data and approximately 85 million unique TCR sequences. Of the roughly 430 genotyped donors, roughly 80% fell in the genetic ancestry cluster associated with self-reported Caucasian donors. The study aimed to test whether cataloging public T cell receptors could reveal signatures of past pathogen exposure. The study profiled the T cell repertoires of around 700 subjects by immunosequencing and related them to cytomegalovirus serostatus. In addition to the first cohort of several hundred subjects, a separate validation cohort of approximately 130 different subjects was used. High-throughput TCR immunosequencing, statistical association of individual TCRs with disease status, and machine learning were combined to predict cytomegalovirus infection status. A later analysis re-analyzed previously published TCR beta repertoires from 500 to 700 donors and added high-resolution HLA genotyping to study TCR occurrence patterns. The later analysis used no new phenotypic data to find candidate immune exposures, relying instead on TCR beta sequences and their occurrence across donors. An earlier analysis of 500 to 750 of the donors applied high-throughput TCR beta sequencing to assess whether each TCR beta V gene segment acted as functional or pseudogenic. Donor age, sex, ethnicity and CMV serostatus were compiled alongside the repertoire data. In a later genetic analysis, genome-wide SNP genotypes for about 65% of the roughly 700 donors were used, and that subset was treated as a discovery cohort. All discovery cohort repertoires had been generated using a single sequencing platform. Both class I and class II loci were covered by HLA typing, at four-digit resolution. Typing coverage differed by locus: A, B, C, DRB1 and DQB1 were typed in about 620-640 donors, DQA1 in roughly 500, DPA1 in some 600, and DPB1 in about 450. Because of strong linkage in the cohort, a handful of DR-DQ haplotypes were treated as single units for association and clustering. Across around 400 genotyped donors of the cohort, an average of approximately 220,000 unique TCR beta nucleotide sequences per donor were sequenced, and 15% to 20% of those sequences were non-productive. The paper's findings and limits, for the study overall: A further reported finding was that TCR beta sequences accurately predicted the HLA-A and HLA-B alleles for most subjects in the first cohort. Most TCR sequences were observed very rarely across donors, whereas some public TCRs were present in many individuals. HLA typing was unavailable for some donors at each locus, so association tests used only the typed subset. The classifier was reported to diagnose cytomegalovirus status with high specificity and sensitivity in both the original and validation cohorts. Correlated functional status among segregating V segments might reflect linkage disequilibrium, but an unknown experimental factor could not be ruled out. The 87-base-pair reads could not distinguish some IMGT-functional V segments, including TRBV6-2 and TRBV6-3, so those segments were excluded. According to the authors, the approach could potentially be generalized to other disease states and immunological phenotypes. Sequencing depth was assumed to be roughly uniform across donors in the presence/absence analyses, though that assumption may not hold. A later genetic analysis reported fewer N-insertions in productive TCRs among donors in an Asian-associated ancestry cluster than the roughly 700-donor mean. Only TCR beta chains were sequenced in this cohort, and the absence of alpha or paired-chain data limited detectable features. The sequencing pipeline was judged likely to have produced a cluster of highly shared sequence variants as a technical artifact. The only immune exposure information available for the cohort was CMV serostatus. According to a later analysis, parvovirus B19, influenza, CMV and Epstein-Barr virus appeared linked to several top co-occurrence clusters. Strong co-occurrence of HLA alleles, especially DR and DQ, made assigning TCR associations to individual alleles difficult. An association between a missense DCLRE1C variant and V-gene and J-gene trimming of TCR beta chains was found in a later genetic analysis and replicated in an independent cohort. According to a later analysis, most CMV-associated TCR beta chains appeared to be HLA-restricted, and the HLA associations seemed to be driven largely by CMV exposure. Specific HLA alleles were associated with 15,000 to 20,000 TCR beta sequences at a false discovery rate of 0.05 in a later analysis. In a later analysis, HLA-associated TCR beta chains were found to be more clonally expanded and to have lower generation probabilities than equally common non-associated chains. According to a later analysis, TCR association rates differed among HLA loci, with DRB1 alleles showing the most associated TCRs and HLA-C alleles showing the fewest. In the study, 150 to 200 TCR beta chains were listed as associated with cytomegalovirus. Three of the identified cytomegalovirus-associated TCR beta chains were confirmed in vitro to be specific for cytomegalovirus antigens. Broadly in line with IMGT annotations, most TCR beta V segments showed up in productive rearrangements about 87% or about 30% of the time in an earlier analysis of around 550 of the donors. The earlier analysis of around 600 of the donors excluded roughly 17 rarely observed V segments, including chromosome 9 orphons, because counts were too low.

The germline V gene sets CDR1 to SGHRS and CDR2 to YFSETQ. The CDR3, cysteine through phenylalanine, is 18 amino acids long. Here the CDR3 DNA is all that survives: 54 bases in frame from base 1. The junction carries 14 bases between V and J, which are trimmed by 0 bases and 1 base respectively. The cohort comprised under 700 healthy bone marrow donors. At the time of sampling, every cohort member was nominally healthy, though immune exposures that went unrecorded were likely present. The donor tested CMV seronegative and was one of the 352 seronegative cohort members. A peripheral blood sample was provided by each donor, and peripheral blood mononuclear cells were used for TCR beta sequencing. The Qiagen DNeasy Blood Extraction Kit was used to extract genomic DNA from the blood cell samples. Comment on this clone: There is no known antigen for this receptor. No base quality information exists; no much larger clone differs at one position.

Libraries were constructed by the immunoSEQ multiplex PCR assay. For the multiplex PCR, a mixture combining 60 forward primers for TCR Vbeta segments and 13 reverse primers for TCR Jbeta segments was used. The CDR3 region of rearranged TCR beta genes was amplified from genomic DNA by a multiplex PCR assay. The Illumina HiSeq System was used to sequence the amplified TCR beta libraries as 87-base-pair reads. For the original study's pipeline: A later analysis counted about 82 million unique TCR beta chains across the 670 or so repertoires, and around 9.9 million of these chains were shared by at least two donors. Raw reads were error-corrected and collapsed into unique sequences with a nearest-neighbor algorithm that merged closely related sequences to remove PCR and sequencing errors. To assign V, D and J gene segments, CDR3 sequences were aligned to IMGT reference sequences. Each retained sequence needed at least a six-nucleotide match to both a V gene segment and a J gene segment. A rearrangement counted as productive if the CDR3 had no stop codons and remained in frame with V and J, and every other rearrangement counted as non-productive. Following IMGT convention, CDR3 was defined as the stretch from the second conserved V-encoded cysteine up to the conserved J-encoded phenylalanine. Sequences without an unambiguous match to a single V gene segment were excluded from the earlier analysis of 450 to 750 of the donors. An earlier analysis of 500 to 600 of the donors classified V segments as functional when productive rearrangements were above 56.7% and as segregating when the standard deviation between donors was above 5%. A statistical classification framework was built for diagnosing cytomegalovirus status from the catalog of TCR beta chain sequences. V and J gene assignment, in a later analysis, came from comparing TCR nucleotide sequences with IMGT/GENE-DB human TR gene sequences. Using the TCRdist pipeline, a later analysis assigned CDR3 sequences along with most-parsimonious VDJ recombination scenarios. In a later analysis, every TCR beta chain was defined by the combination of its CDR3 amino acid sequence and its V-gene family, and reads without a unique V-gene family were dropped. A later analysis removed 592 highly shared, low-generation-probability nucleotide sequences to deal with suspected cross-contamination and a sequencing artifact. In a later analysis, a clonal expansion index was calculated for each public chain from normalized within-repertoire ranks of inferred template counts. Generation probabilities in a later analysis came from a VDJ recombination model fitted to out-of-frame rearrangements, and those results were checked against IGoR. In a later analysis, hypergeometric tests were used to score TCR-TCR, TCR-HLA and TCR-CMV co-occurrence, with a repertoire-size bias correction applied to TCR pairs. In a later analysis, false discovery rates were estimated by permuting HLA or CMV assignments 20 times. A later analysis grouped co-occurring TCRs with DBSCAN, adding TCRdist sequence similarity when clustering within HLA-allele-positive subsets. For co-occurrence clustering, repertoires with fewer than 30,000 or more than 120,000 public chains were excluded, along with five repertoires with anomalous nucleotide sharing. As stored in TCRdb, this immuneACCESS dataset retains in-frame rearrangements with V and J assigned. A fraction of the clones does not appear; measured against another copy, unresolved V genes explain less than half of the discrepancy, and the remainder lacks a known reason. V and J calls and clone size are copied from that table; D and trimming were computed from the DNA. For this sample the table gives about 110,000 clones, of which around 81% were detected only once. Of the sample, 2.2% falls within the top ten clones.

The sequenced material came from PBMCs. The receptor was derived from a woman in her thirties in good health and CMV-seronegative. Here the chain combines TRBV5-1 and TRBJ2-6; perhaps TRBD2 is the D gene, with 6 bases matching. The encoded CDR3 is CASSLAGVTRSGANVLTF. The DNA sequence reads TGCGCCAGCAGCTTGGCGGGGGTAACAAGGTCTGGGGCCAACGTCCTGACTTTC. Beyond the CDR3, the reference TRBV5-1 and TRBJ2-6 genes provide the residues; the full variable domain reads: KAGVTQTPRYLIKTRGQQVTLSCSPISGHRSVSWYQQTPGQGLQFLFEYFSETQRNKGNFPGRFSGRQFSNSRSEMNVSTLELGDSALYLCASSLAGVTRSGANVLTFGAGSRLTVL.